One sample yielded the 21 T cell receptor beta chains listed below, sequenced in a study of CD8+ T cells in alopecia areata. Treatment denoted: oral pan-JAK inhibitor, 5-10 mg twice daily. Extracted from the samples, RNA was reverse transcribed into cDNA to serve as the sequencing template. TCRdb's copy holds only in-frame clones and misses some; the assay was immunoSEQ multiplex PCR. The sample lists 150,000 to 200,000 clones; about three fifths were seen once. The material sequenced was CD4+ T cells sorted from blood, taken at week 24, from a patient treated with tofacitinib. These receptors all stem from a human donor with alopecia areata.

CDR3 sequence reads: CSVEEARPGELFF. CDR3 in DNA: TGCAGCGTTGAAGAGGCCCGGCCCGGGGAGCTGTTTTTT. V gene TRBV29-1 combines with J gene TRBJ2-2; the D is unclear. The CDR3 has 13 amino acids. Germline V gene sequence: CDR1 SQVTM, CDR2 ANQGSEA. V lost 0 bases, J lost 6 bases, and 8 bases lay in between.

There are a few counts of this clone. This chain uses TRBV29-1 with TRBJ1-1; 9 bases are shared with TRBD1. Germline V CDR1 and CDR2: SQVTM, ANQGSEA. Unmatched junction bases numbered 2, after V lost 7 bases and J lost 5 bases. The CDR3 runs 11 residues. CDR3 DNA: TGCAGCGGTGGACAGGGGACTGAAGCTTTCTTT. This encodes CSGGQGTEAFF.

The V gene is TRBV6-1, the J gene TRBJ2-3; TRBD2 might be the D (6 bases). Germline-derived CDR1 and CDR2 are MNHNS and SASEGT. With 3 bases removed from V and 9 bases from J, the gap between germline ends came to 16 bases. This CDR3 has 14 residues. CDR3: CASSEEGHGSTQYF. The CDR3 region has the DNA TGTGCCAGCAGTGAGGAAGGACACGGGAGCACGCAGTATTTT.

The chain carries TRBV6-1 and TRBJ1-5; D unresolved. The CDR3 length is 14 residues. Germline V gives CDR1 MNHNS, CDR2 SASEGT. V lost 4 bases and J lost 1, with 8 bases in between. CDR3 residues: CASSGRTSNQPQHF. The CDR3 coding sequence is TGTGCCAGCAGTGGCAGGACCAGCAATCAGCCCCAGCATTTT.

This clone was seen a few times. The genes are TRBV5-6 and TRBJ1-1, with D possibly TRBD1 on 6 matching bases. V lost 7 bases and J lost 1, with 17 bases in between. The CDR3 has 15 amino acids. The germline V gene encodes CDR1 SGHDT and CDR2 YYEEEE. The CDR3 coding sequence is TGTGCCAGCGCCTTCGGGGGGGCTGGGAACACTGAAGCTTTCTTT. Protein: CASAFGGAGNTEAFF.

This clone was seen only once. This chain links TRBV7-2 with TRBJ1-5; TRBD1 might be the D (6 bases). CDR1 is SGHTA, CDR2 FQGNSA, per germline. The V and J ends lost 5 bases and 7 bases respectively, with 12 bases between them. This CDR3 contains 13 residues. The CDR3 is CASSTQQGQPQHF. Written as DNA, the CDR3 is TGTGCCAGCAGCACCCAACAGGGACAGCCCCAGCATTTT.

The sample holds a few counts of this clone. The CDR3 loop is CASSQIVGGSFYGYTF. CDR3 nucleotides: TGCGCCAGCAGCCAAATTGTAGGGGGAAGTTTCTATGGCTACACCTTC. The chain uses TRBV4-3 and TRBJ1-2; D is perhaps TRBD1 (6 bases). Trimming stripped 2 bases from V and 4 bases from J, with 17 bases between. The CDR3 length is 16 residues. Germline V gene data show CDR1 as LGHNA and CDR2 as YSLEER.

This clone was seen more than once but under ten times. The J gene is TRBJ1-2, the V gene TRBV4-3, with unresolved D. CDR3 length: 14 amino acids. Trimming cost V 0 bases and J 8 bases, with 13 bases left between them. CDR1 and CDR2 (germline): LGHNA, YSLEER. In nucleotides, the CDR3 is TGCGCCAGCAGCCAAGAAAGGGTCTGGTACGGCTACACCTTC. This encodes CASSQERVWYGYTF.

The V and J genes are TRBV13 and TRBJ1-4; 7 nucleotides match TRBD1. CDR1 is PRHDT and CDR2 is FYEKMQ in the germline V gene (reference sequence). This CDR3 has 16 amino acids. Unmatched junction bases numbered 13, after V lost 4 bases and J lost 8 bases. The CDR3 protein is CASSSRQGDGVEKLFF. Written as DNA, the CDR3 is TGTGCCAGCAGCTCGCGCCAGGGGGATGGGGTCGAAAAACTGTTTTTT.

V is TRBV20-1 and J is TRBJ1-5; tentative D call: TRBD1 (5 bases). The germline CDR1 and CDR2 sequences are DFQATT and SNEGSKA (reference sequence). The CDR3 is 11 residues long. V was pared by 5 bases and J by 5 bases, with 7 bases between. The CDR3 sequence is CSAGGDQPQHF. CDR3 coding DNA: TGCAGTGCTGGGGGGGATCAGCCCCAGCATTTT.

In DNA form, the CDR3 reads TGCAGCGTCACCTACACTGAAGCTTTCTTT. This codes for CSVTYTEAFF. This sequence joins TRBV29-1 and TRBJ1-1; no clear D gene. Trimming pared 6 bases from V and 3 bases from J, leaving 5 bases between. There are 10 residues in the CDR3. Germline V gene sequence: CDR1 SQVTM, CDR2 ANQGSEA.

The V gene is TRBV7-2, the J gene TRBJ1-5; D gene uncertain. CDR3 length: 13 amino acids. V lost 5 bases and J lost 7, with 12 bases in between. In germline, CDR1 is SGHTA, CDR2 FQGNSA. In nucleotides, the CDR3 is TGTGCCAGCAGCAGGGTTTTTGGACAGCCCCAGCATTTT. Amino acid sequence: CASSRVFGQPQHF.

This clone has just a few counts. The chain recombines TRBV6-1 with TRBJ1-4; TRBD1 matches 9 bases. The junction had 4 bases not matched to a gene; V was cut back by 6 bases and J by 8 bases. This CDR3 region has 13 residues. Germline V gene sequence: CDR1 MNHNS, CDR2 SASEGT. CDR3 residues: CASRGTGREKLFF. The CDR3 DNA reads TGTGCCAGCAGAGGGACAGGGAGAGAAAAACTGTTTTTT.

This chain joins TRBV10-3 and TRBJ2-5; D gene unclear. The V and J ends lost 2 bases and 2 bases respectively, with 12 bases between them. CDR3 length: 15 amino acids. Germline lookup yields CDR1 ENHRY and CDR2 SYGVKD. The CDR3 bases are TGTGCCATCAGTGAGATGAGAACACCTCAAGAGACCCAGTACTTC. Residues: CAISEMRTPQETQYF.

The CDR3 sequence is CASSRDAGLKETQYF. The CDR3 DNA reads TGCGCCAGCAGCCGCGACGCCGGGCTCAAAGAGACCCAGTACTTC. The chain combines TRBV5-1 with TRBJ2-5; D gene uncertain. V dropped 4 bases and J dropped 3 bases, with 16 bases sitting between them. CDR1 is SGHRS, CDR2 YFSETQ, per germline. The CDR3 contains 15 residues.

This clone was recorded once. The J gene is TRBJ1-5, the V gene TRBV18; D uncertain. The CDR3 is made up of 13 amino acids. Trimming pared 1 base from V and 8 bases from J, leaving 9 bases between. Looked up from germline, CDR1 is KGHSH and CDR2 is LQKENI. This chain's CDR3 is CASSPHAKEPQHF. CDR3 DNA sequence: TGTGCCAGCTCACCACATGCAAAGGAGCCCCAGCATTTT.

This chain uses TRBV25-1 with TRBJ2-5; D gene ambiguous. The CDR3 contains 11 residues. V was pared by 4 bases and J by 5 bases, with 5 bases between. Germline CDR1 MGHDK, CDR2 SYGVNS. The CDR3 here is CASSVRETQYF. The CDR3 coding sequence is TGTGCCAGCAGTGTAAGGGAGACCCAGTACTTC. The full variable domain, with the rest looked up from reference TRBV25-1 and TRBJ2-5, is EADIYQTPRYLVIGTGKKITLECSQTMGHDKMYWYQQDPGMELHLIHYSYGVNSTEKGDLSSESTVSRIRTEHFPLTLESARPSHTSQYLCASSVRETQYFGPGTRLLVL.

The CDR3 DNA sequence: TGCAGCGTTGTAGCAGCGGGGGGGCCAAATGAGCAGTTCTTC. Its translation is CSVVAAGGPNEQFF. V is TRBV29-1 and J is TRBJ2-1; TRBD2 agrees at 10 bases. Germline loops: CDR1 SQVTM, CDR2 ANQGSEA. J lost 7 bases, V lost 4 bases, and 7 bases had no gene match. The CDR3 covers 14 residues.

The chain recombines TRBV2 with TRBJ1-6; 10 nucleotides line up with TRBD1. J was trimmed by 11 bases and V by 9 bases; bases with no gene match: 7. This CDR3 is 13 amino acids long. CDR1 and CDR2 (germline): SNHLY, FYNNEI. Here the CDR3 reads CARRPGQGTPLHF. The CDR3 DNA sequence: TGTGCCAGGCGCCCGGGACAGGGGACACCCCTCCACTTT.

This rearrangement joins TRBV5-4 to TRBJ2-1; a possible D gene is TRBD1 (6 bases). Per germline, CDR1 SGHNT and CDR2 YYREEE (reference sequence). The CDR3 consists of 15 residues. V dropped 2 bases and J dropped 8 bases, with 17 bases sitting between them. The DNA for the CDR3 is TGTGCCAGCAGCTTACAACAGGGTTGGTCGGATGAGCAGTTCTTC. As protein: CASSLQQGWSDEQFF.

This chain uses TRBV30 with TRBJ1-1; tentatively, D is TRBD1 (5 bases). Trimming took 4 bases from V and 3 from J, leaving 21 bases between them. Germline values: CDR1 GTSNPN, CDR2 SVGIG (reference sequence). The CDR3 covers 16 residues. The CDR3 loop reads CAWNYRDGPLDTEAFF. CDR3 bases: TGTGCCTGGAATTATAGGGACGGGCCTTTGGACACTGAAGCTTTCTTT.